This T cell receptor beta chain comes out of a study of graft-versus-host responses after intestinal transplantation. About the research overall: Isolated intestinal, liver-intestinal, or multivisceral transplants had been given to the recipients.

Germline loops: CDR1 MNHEY, CDR2 SMNVEV (reference sequence). The ends were cut back, 5 bases at V and 8 bases at J, with 18 bases in the middle. This CDR3 has 14 amino acids. Points from the study as a whole: Early post-transplant HvG declines were associated with peak circulating GvH clone levels. Elevated graft-versus-host to host-versus-graft clonal ratios in allografts were recorded for patients with graft-donor T cell macrochimerism. GvH clones appeared in recipient marrow, some first in ileum or blood.

Using immunoSEQ multiplex PCR, the repertoire was profiled, and TCRdb retains in-frame clones only, with some absent. The repertoire consists of about 90,000 clones, with more than 85% occurring once and the leading ten covering around 0.5%. This clone has a single count. The antigen is not known. This receptor was identified in a human donor who received an intestinal transplant. The rearrangement uses TRBV27 and TRBJ1-2, with D tentatively TRBD1 (6 bases). The material sequenced was unstimulated CD8+ T cells sorted from spleen or lymph node cells, taken before intestinal transplant. Here the CDR3 reads CASSQTGLAGGYTF. As DNA, the CDR3 is TGTGCCAGCAGTCAGACAGGTCTCGCCGGAGGCTACACCTTC.